The clone carrying this T cell receptor (beta chain) appeared many times. Source material for PBMCs was over 7.5 ml fresh peripheral blood. This sample stems from a study of T cells in Graves' hyperthyroidism and ophthalmopathy. Germline V CDR1 and CDR2: KGHSH, LQKENI. The CDR3 loop spans 15 amino acids. V was trimmed by 3 bases and J by 3 bases, leaving 15 bases between them. What was amplified from RNA transcripts were TCR beta CDR3 regions. The primer set for the first-round RT-PCR of the TCR CDR3 was HTBI. TCRdb ran MiXCR on the multiplex PCR reads and lists one entry per CDR3 protein. The table has about 380,000 distinct CDR3 sequences, 18% seen once.

This chain joins TRBV18 and TRBJ2-7; possibly TRBD1 or TRBD2 for D (7 bases each). Sequenced input: blood. The sequence came from a man between 18 and 35 years old with Graves' ophthalmopathy. The CDR3 region is CASSPRGGGYYEQYF. The CDR3 DNA reads TGTGCCAGCTCACCCAGGGGAGGGGGCTACTACGAGCAGTACTTC.